Listed here are 8 T cell receptor beta chains from one sample, sequenced in a study of blood T cells in healthy people across ages. Together with a sample-barcoded 5' primer, a J-beta primer mix was included in a second PCR lasting about 7 to 11 cycles. MiXCR, run by TCRdb on the 5' RACE reads, gives a single entry per CDR3 protein. This sample has 800,000 to 950,000 distinct CDR3 sequences, with roughly 35% found just once. The sample taken for sequencing was blood. These TCRs come from a man aged 18 to 30 in good health.

This sequence joins TRBV2 and TRBJ2-7, with 7 bases aligning to TRBD1. The germline V gene encodes CDR1 SNHLY and CDR2 FYNNEI. V shed 7 bases, J shed 2 bases, and the junction held 8 bases outside the gene matches. The CDR3 has 14 amino acids. CDR3 loop: CASIRRDSTYEQYF. The CDR3 DNA reads TGTGCCAGCATCCGCCGGGACAGTACCTACGAGCAGTACTTC.

This clonotype has a handful of counts. The V gene is TRBV10-3, the J gene TRBJ1-1, with TRBD1 matching over 10 bases. The CDR3 runs to 14 residues. The V gene end was trimmed by 6 bases and the J gene end by 3 bases; junction bases not matched to a gene: 4. Germline V gene lookup returns CDR1 ENHRY and CDR2 SYGVKD. CDR3 region: CAIRPGTGDTEAFF. The CDR3 bases are TGTGCCATCAGGCCCGGGACAGGGGACACTGAAGCTTTCTTT.

This clonotype was seen only a few times. The chain combines TRBV6-6 with TRBJ1-5; D is unresolved. V was cut by 2 bases and J by 9 bases, with 8 bases left in between. The CDR3 totals 12 residues. In germline, CDR1 is MNHNY, CDR2 SVGAGI (reference sequence). Here the CDR3 reads CASSYGRWPQHF. In DNA form, the CDR3 reads TGTGCCAGCAGTTACGGGAGATGGCCCCAGCATTTT.

The rearrangement uses TRBV4-3 and TRBJ2-7, with D possibly being TRBD2 (5 bases). Germline V CDR1 and CDR2: LGHNA, YSLEER. The CDR3 has 16 residues. Trimming removed 0 bases from V and 1 base from J, with 13 bases in between. DNA of the CDR3: TGCGCCAGCAGCCAAGACACCGGACGGGGATCCTACGAGCAGTACTTC. Amino acid sequence: CASSQDTGRGSYEQYF.

A remark on this clonotype: The junction departs from the called germline gene at one end, perhaps through a read error. The CDR3 reads CACSYPTSGGPYEQYF. In nucleotides, the CDR3 is TGTGCCTGCAGTTACCCCACTAGCGGGGGGCCCTACGAGCAGTACTTC. This chain connects TRBV6-2 or TRBV6-3 to TRBJ2-7, with 12 bases lining up with TRBD2. CDR3 length: 16 amino acids. Germline CDR1 and CDR2: MNHEY and SVGEGT.

This clonotype was counted only a few times. V gene TRBV6-5 combines with J gene TRBJ2-1; D remains ambiguous. The CDR3 is made up of 11 amino acids. The V gene lost 4 bases and the J gene lost 14 bases, with 12 bases spanning the gap. Looked up from germline, CDR1 is MNHEY and CDR2 is SVGAGI. DNA for the CDR3: TGTGCCAGCAGTTCGCAGGTTAGGGAGTTCTTC. This gives the protein CASSSQVREFF.

This clonotype was counted many times. CDR3 coding DNA: TGTGCCAGCAGCCTGGACGCCCGTCAACGGCAGTTCTTC. Translated, it gives CASSLDARQRQFF. This rearrangement joins TRBV7-2 to TRBJ2-1; D is uncertain. The V gene lost 5 bases and the J gene lost 12 bases, with 17 bases spanning the gap. Germline V gives CDR1 SGHTA, CDR2 FQGNSA. This CDR3 is 13 amino acids long.

Of note for this clonotype: A read error may be the cause here, since a much bigger clone is one base away. V is TRBV6-6 and J is TRBJ2-3; 7 bases map to TRBD2. Germline V gene sequence: CDR1 MNHNY, CDR2 SVGAGI (reference sequence). The CDR3 is 15 amino acids. The CDR3 coding sequence is TGTGCCGGCAGGGACTATTCGGAGTCAGGAGATACGCAGTATTTT. Protein product: CAGRDYSESGDTQYF.